A selection of T cell receptor beta chains follows, all from one sample in a study of graft-versus-host responses after intestinal transplantation. The table came from immunoSEQ multiplex PCR; TCRdb's copy has only in-frame clones and leaves some out. Of 75,000 to 100,000 clones listed, approximately 90% were seen once; the top ten hold more than 0.15%. These receptors lack a known antigen. Sequences were derived from unstimulated CD4+ T cells sorted from spleen or lymph node cells, sampled before intestinal transplant. Every receptor here comes from a human donor who received an intestinal transplant. Both conserved end residues are part of each CDR3. The D gene is left open where the match is weak. Clone sizes are given selectively: once, few, many, or a class where the clone is expanded.

cdr3_nt,cdr3_aa,clone_size,j_call,v_call,d_call
TGTGCCAGCTCTCAGGACAGGGAAAATTCACCCCTCCACTTT,CASSQDRENSPLHF,.,TRBJ1-6,TRBV18,TRBD1
TGTGCCAGCAGAAGACAGGCGAACACTGAAGCTTTCTTT,CASRRQANTEAFF,once,TRBJ1-1,TRBV28,.
TGTGCCAGCAGCCAAGCAGGGGCCCTTGACACCGGGGAGCTGTTTTTT,CASSQAGALDTGELFF,.,TRBJ2-2,TRBV14,.
TGCGCCAGCAGCGTGGGGTCAGGAGGCGAGACCCAGTACTTC,CASSVGSGGETQYF,.,TRBJ2-5,TRBV5-1,.
TGTGCCAGCAGCCAAATAAGCGGTGGGGGCGACAATGAGCAGTTCTTC,CASSQISGGGDNEQFF,.,TRBJ2-1,TRBV7-3,.
TGTGCCAGCAGCTTTAGAAGAGCGGGAGGGGTCGTTGAGCAGTTCTTC,CASSFRRAGGVVEQFF,.,TRBJ2-1,TRBV5-4,TRBD2
TGTGCCAGCAGCAGGGGTAATCGGCCCCAGCATTTT,CASSRGNRPQHF,.,TRBJ1-5,TRBV28,.
TGCGCCAGCAGCCGTTCTAGTGGAAACATTCAGTACTTC,CASSRSSGNIQYF,.,TRBJ2-4,TRBV4-1,.
TGTGCCTGGGATGCCTACCGGACTAGCGGGACGGCCTACGAGCAGTACTTC,CAWDAYRTSGTAYEQYF,.,TRBJ2-7,TRBV30,TRBD2
TGTGCCAGCAGCGGACTAGCGAACACCGGGGAGCTGTTTTTT,CASSGLANTGELFF,few,TRBJ2-2,TRBV11-1,TRBD2
TGTGCCAGTAGTACTGACTCGAGAGCCTACGAGCAGTACTTC,CASSTDSRAYEQYF,.,TRBJ2-7,TRBV19,.
TGTGCCAGCAGTGGACAAGGCAGGAAGGCCTACAATGAGCAGTTCTTC,CASSGQGRKAYNEQFF,.,TRBJ2-1,TRBV25-1,.
TGTGCCAGCAGCCCCAGGGGGACAGACACTGAAGCTTTCTTT,CASSPRGTDTEAFF,.,TRBJ1-1,TRBV5-4,TRBD1
TGCGCCAGCAGCCCGGGACAGGGGGCCGGTCAGCCCCAGCATTTT,CASSPGQGAGQPQHF,once,TRBJ1-5,TRBV10-2,TRBD1
TGTGCCTGGAGTGTAGGACAATCTGGGGCCAACGTCCTGACTTTC,CAWSVGQSGANVLTF,.,TRBJ2-6,TRBV30,.
TGTGCCAGCAGTACAGGCCTTTTTGGCGAGCAGTACTTC,CASSTGLFGEQYF,.,TRBJ2-7,TRBV6-5,.
TGTGCCAGCAGTGTCGGGACAGGGGGCGCAGATACGCAGTATTTT,CASSVGTGGADTQYF,once,TRBJ2-3,TRBV6-4,TRBD1
TGTGCCAGCAGGGAGGGGACAGTTAGCAATCAGCCCCAGCATTTT,CASREGTVSNQPQHF,.,TRBJ1-5,TRBV2,TRBD1
TGTGCCAGCAGCTTTAGCCTGAGACTAGCGGAACTCTACGAGCAGTACTTC,CASSFSLRLAELYEQYF,once,TRBJ2-7,TRBV7-2,TRBD2
TGTGCCAGCAGCGTAGCTAATAGCCGCGAGCAGTACTTC,CASSVANSREQYF,.,TRBJ2-7,TRBV9,.
TGTGCCTGGAGGGGACAGGGGGTCCTCTATGGCTACACCTTC,CAWRGQGVLYGYTF,.,TRBJ1-2,TRBV30,TRBD1
TGTGCCAGCAGCGTATATCCAACCGGGACAGGGGTCATGAACACTGAAGCTTTCTTT,CASSVYPTGTGVMNTEAFF,.,TRBJ1-1,TRBV9,TRBD1
TGTGCCAGCAGCCCCACGCACAGGGAGAACACTGAAGCTTTCTTT,CASSPTHRENTEAFF,.,TRBJ1-1,TRBV7-6,.
TGTGCCAGCAGTTTTTCGGGAGGGTGGACAGATACGCAGTATTTT,CASSFSGGWTDTQYF,.,TRBJ2-3,TRBV6-5,TRBD2
TGCGCCAGCAGCCTTAACACGGCGGGAGGAAGAAATGAGCAGTTCTTC,CASSLNTAGGRNEQFF,.,TRBJ2-1,TRBV5-1,TRBD2
TGTGCCAGTAGTCCCCGGACAGGTAGCACAGATACGCAGTATTTT,CASSPRTGSTDTQYF,.,TRBJ2-3,TRBV19,TRBD1